These 22 T cell receptor beta chains were all obtained from the same sample, sequenced in a study of T cell responses to AZD1222 COVID-19 vaccine. Method: immunoSEQ multiplex PCR; TCRdb's copy keeps in-frame clones and lacks some. Here the sample spans 90,000 to 120,000 clones, 70% to 90% being singletons. The material sequenced was peripheral blood, taken 28 days after the second AZD1222 dose. These receptors were obtained from an adult who received the AZD1222 COVID-19 vaccine.

The chain combines TRBV5-1 with TRBJ2-3, with D perhaps matching TRBD1 or TRBD2 (5 bases each). The CDR3 contains 16 residues. Germline-derived CDR1 and CDR2 are SGHRS and YFSETQ. Trimming shortened V by 1 base and J by 1 base, and 13 bases separated the two germline ends. The CDR3 DNA reads as TGCGCCAGCAGCTTGCCCCTGGGGGACCGCACAGATACGCAGTATTTT. This translates into CASSLPLGDRTDTQYF.

The CDR3 loop is CASSPVPAVTEAFF. As DNA, the CDR3 is TGTGCCAGTAGTCCCGTTCCCGCAGTCACTGAAGCTTTCTTT. The rearrangement joins TRBV19 to TRBJ1-1; no firm D call. V lost 5 bases, J lost 4 bases, and 14 bases lay in between. The length of the CDR3 is 14 residues. Germline V gene data show CDR1 as LNHDA and CDR2 as SQIVND (reference sequence).

J is TRBJ1-1 and V is TRBV5-1; 7 nucleotides line up with TRBD1. This CDR3 region has 14 residues. Germline V gives CDR1 SGHRS, CDR2 YFSETQ. The V gene end was trimmed by 5 bases and the J gene end by 4 bases; junction bases not matched to a gene: 8. CDR3 region: CASRPGTEGTEAFF. As DNA, the CDR3 is TGCGCCAGCAGGCCCGGGACAGAGGGCACTGAAGCTTTCTTT.

This clone was recorded once. The genes are TRBV30 and TRBJ2-6; D may be TRBD2 (5 bases). Germline CDR1 reads GTSNPN; CDR2 reads SVGIG (reference sequence). CDR3 length: 14 amino acids. Trimming removed 2 bases from V and 2 bases from J, with 7 bases in between. CDR3 bases: TGTGCCTGGAGTTCGGGGACTGGGGCCAACGTCCTGACTTTC. Translating gives CAWSSGTGANVLTF.

V and J are TRBV4-3 and TRBJ2-3, with 7 bases fitting TRBD2. Germline V gene data show CDR1 as LGHNA and CDR2 as YSLEER. The V segment lost 1 base and the J segment 3 bases; nucleotides outside the gene matches: 7. This CDR3 has 16 residues. The CDR3 spells CASSQVRGIPTDTQYF. In nucleotides, the CDR3 is TGCGCCAGCAGCCAAGTGCGGGGGATTCCAACAGATACGCAGTATTTT.

This chain connects TRBV4-1 to TRBJ2-7; no definite D call. The CDR3 length is 16 residues. Germline CDR1 is MGHRA and CDR2 is YSYEKL. V gave up 5 bases and J gave up 3 bases, with 20 bases separating them. CDR3 sequence reads: CASSYQQGPQIYEQYF. Written as DNA, the CDR3 is TGCGCCAGCAGCTACCAGCAAGGGCCCCAGATCTACGAGCAGTACTTC.

The chain carries TRBV5-1 and TRBJ2-5; D gene uncertain. This CDR3 contains 12 residues. The germline V and J ends were trimmed by 7 bases and 2 bases, with 9 bases remaining between them. Per the germline V gene, CDR1 is SGHRS and CDR2 is YFSETQ. This CDR3 reads CASEGAQETQYF. CDR3 bases: TGCGCCAGCGAAGGTGCGCAAGAGACCCAGTACTTC.

The chain combines TRBV12-3 or TRBV12-4 with TRBJ2-7; D unclear. Trimming shortened V by 3 bases and J by 7 bases, and 10 bases separated the two germline ends. This CDR3 comprises 12 residues. The CDR3: CASSLGYAEQYF. CDR3 DNA: TGTGCCAGCAGTTTGGGATATGCGGAGCAGTACTTC.

The chain joins TRBV7-2 to TRBJ2-7; 11 positions agree with TRBD2. Germline CDR1 is SGHTA and CDR2 is FQGNSA. This CDR3 spans 14 amino acids. V was pared by 1 base and J by 6 bases, with 2 bases of the junction left unmatched. CDR3 sequence (DNA): TGTGCCAGCAGCTTAGGTCTAGCGGGGGGCGAGCAGTACTTC. Translated, it gives CASSLGLAGGEQYF.

The chain uses TRBV7-2 and TRBJ2-7; 7 nucleotides line up with TRBD1. The V gene's germline CDR1 is SGHTA and CDR2 FQGNSA. This CDR3 contains 17 residues. Trimming took 8 bases from V and 0 from J; bases not matched to a gene: 16. CDR3 region: CASPLGTAPFASYEQYF. CDR3 bases: TGTGCCAGCCCGTTGGGGACAGCTCCCTTTGCCTCCTACGAGCAGTACTTC. Looking up the rest from reference TRBV7-2 and TRBJ2-7 gives the full variable domain: GAGVSQSPSNKVTEKGKDVELRCDPISGHTALYWYRQSLGQGLEFLIYFQGNSAPDKSGLPSDRFSAERTGGSVSTLTIQRTQQEDSAVYLCASPLGTAPFASYEQYFGPGTRLTVT.

CDR3 nucleotide sequence: TGTGCCAGCAGCCAAGTAAGACTAGCGGGGCTCAATGAGCAGTTCTTC. Its protein is CASSQVRLAGLNEQFF. The rearrangement uses TRBV14 and TRBJ2-1; 11 bases match TRBD2. Looked up from germline, CDR1 is SGHDN and CDR2 is FVKESK. CDR3 size: 16 residues. V shed 1 base and J 6 bases; nucleotides not matched to a gene: 5.

The chain has TRBV28 and TRBJ1-2; D perhaps matches TRBD1 (6 bases). Trimming stripped 3 bases from V and 6 bases from J, with 8 bases between. There are 12 residues in the CDR3. Germline assignment: CDR1 MDHEN and CDR2 SYDVKM. CDR3 DNA sequence: TGTGCCAGCAGTTTGGGGGCGGATGGCTACACCTTC. It is translated as CASSLGADGYTF.

The rearrangement links TRBV5-1 to TRBJ2-3, with 7 bases matching TRBD1. V was clipped by 3 bases and J by 5 bases; unmatched bases: 9. CDR3 length equals 15 residues. The germline gives CDR1 SGHRS, CDR2 YFSETQ. CDR3 sequence (DNA): TGCGCCAGCAGCTCCCACGACAGGGTAGGAGATACGCAGTATTTT. It specifies CASSSHDRVGDTQYF.

The chain couples TRBV27 to TRBJ2-7; D possibly matches TRBD1 or TRBD2 (5 bases each). The CDR3 length is 14 residues. Deletions cut 5 bases from V and 0 bases from J, with 11 bases between. Germline V gene lookup returns CDR1 MNHEY and CDR2 SMNVEV (reference sequence). The CDR3 DNA sequence: TGTGCCAGCAGTAGCCGGGACGGCTCCTACGAGCAGTACTTC. Protein product: CASSSRDGSYEQYF.

CDR3 protein: CASSVEAGGSYEQYF. The CDR3 bases are TGTGCCAGCAGCGTAGAGGCGGGGGGCTCCTACGAGCAGTACTTC. The chain carries TRBV9 and TRBJ2-7; 8 bases line up with TRBD2. The CDR3 runs to 15 residues. Trimming took 0 bases from V and 0 from J; bases not matched to a gene: 2. Looked up from germline, CDR1 is SGDLS and CDR2 is YYNGEE.

This chain joins TRBV4-2 and TRBJ1-1; D ambiguous. The CDR3 totals 14 residues. CDR1 LGHNA and CDR2 YNFKEQ come from the germline V gene. The V and J ends lost 1 base and 0 bases respectively, with 6 bases between them. CDR3 amino acids: CASSQATVNTEAFF. The CDR3 DNA sequence: TGTGCCAGCAGCCAAGCGACCGTGAACACTGAAGCTTTCTTT.

The chain carries TRBV7-3 and TRBJ2-1; TRBD2 matches at 10 bases. This CDR3 is 14 amino acids long. The ends lost 1 base at V and 10 bases at J; junction bases unmatched: 4. Per germline, CDR1 SGHTA and CDR2 FQGTGA. Here the CDR3 reads CASSLNLLAGEQFF. In nucleotides, the CDR3 is TGTGCCAGCAGCTTAAATTTACTAGCGGGGGAGCAGTTCTTC.

In its sample, this clone was seen a few times. This sequence joins TRBV9 and TRBJ1-2; D uncertain. The length of the CDR3 is 13 residues. V shed 4 bases and J shed 2 bases, with 9 bases lying between them. Per the germline V gene, CDR1 is SGDLS and CDR2 is YYNGEE. CDR3 loop: CASSSDGNYGYTF. The CDR3 DNA sequence: TGTGCCAGCAGCTCCGACGGGAACTATGGCTACACCTTC.

This chain connects TRBV5-1 to TRBJ1-5; 8 positions match TRBD1. Germline CDR1 reads SGHRS; CDR2 reads YFSETQ. The J segment lost 3 bases and the V segment lost 0 bases, leaving 5 bases of the junction unmatched. The CDR3 has 16 residues. This chain's CDR3 is CASSLGMQGANQPQHF. CDR3 nucleotides: TGCGCCAGCAGCTTGGGCATGCAGGGGGCCAATCAGCCCCAGCATTTT.

This rearrangement joins TRBV6-1 to TRBJ2-1, with D maybe TRBD1 (6 bases). Per germline, CDR1 MNHNS and CDR2 SASEGT. The CDR3 length is 13 residues. Trimming removed 0 bases from V and 14 bases from J, with 14 bases in between. This CDR3 is CASSEAYYRVKFF. CDR3 sequence (DNA): TGTGCCAGCAGTGAAGCTTACTACAGGGTGAAGTTCTTC.

The V and J genes are TRBV29-1 and TRBJ1-1, with unresolved D. This CDR3 has 13 amino acids. The germline V and J ends were trimmed by 3 bases and 7 bases, with 15 bases remaining between them. CDR1 and CDR2 (germline): SQVTM, ANQGSEA. In DNA form, the CDR3 reads TGCAGCGTTGACAAAGCGCCCGGCGGTGAAGCTTTCTTT. This sequence encodes CSVDKAPGGEAFF.

The chain couples TRBV7-2 to TRBJ1-5; TRBD1 aligns across 8 bases. The CDR3 covers 16 residues. The germline CDR1 and CDR2 sequences are SGHTA and FQGNSA. Trimming at V came to 0 bases and at J to 5 bases, leaving 6 bases not matched to a gene. The CDR3 loop reads CASSLAQGAVDQPQHF. CDR3 DNA sequence: TGTGCCAGCAGCTTAGCCCAGGGGGCAGTGGATCAGCCCCAGCATTTT.